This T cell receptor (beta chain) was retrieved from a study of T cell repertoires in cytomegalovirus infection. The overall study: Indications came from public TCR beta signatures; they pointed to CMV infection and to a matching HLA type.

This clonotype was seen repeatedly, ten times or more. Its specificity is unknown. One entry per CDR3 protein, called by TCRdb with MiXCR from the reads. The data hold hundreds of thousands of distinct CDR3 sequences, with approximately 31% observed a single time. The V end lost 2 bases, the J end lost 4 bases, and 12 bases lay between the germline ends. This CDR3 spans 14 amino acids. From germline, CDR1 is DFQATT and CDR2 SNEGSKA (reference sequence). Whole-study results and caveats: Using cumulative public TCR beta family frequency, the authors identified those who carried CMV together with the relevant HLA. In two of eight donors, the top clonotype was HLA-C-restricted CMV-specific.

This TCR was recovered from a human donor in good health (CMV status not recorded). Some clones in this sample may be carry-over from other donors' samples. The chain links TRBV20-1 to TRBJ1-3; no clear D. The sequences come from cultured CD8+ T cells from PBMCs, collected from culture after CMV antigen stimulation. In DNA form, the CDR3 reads TGCAGTGCTAGAAATCCAGTTAGGGGAAACACCATATATTTT. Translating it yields CSARNPVRGNTIYF.